A selection of T cell receptor beta chains follows, all from one sample in a study of cytomegalovirus exposure and HLA in healthy donors. The data were produced by immunoSEQ multiplex PCR, yet TCRdb's version contains in-frame clones alone and is incomplete. This sample has 180,000 or so clones; roughly 76% occur once, and the top ten carry 4.9%. Specimen: PBMCs. All receptors come from a woman between 18 and 30 years old in good health and CMV-seropositive. The CDR3 runs from the conserved cysteine through the conserved F or W. D genes are given only for firm matches. Clone size is given for some rows only: seen once, a few or many times, or a class if the clone is expanded.

>few|TRBJ1-2|TRBD1|TRBV29-1
TGCAGCGTGGACAGGATAGCTAACTATGGCTACACCTTC
CSVDRIANYGYTF
>.|TRBJ2-6|.|TRBV27
TGTGCCAGCAGAACACGGGGTACTGGGGCCAACGTCCTGACTTTC
CASRTRGTGANVLTF
>.|TRBJ1-2|TRBD1|TRBV6-1
TGTGCCAGCAGTGGCCCCTCTGACAGGGGTGGCTACACCTTC
CASSGPSDRGGYTF
>.|TRBJ1-2|.|TRBV6-1
TGTGCCAGCAGTGAATCCCACGGGCAGCGGAGATCTAACTATGGCTACACCTTC
CASSESHGQRRSNYGYTF
>few|TRBJ1-1|.|TRBV2
TGTGCCAGCAGTCCCAGACAGATAGCTGAAGCTTTCTTT
CASSPRQIAEAFF
>.|TRBJ1-5|.|TRBV27
TGTGCCAGCAGTTTAACGGTAGATCAGCCCCAGCATTTT
CASSLTVDQPQHF
>.|TRBJ1-6|.|TRBV5-4
TGTGCCAGCAGCTTGGAGGTCCGGGATAATTCACCCCTCCACTTT
CASSLEVRDNSPLHF
>.|TRBJ2-3|.|TRBV5-1
TGCGCCAGCAGCCCGACAGGGAGGAGTACAGATACGCAGTATTTT
CASSPTGRSTDTQYF
>.|TRBJ1-1|TRBD1|TRBV4-1
TGCGCCAGCAGCCAAGATGTGGACAGGGAGGGCACTGAAGCTTTCTTT
CASSQDVDREGTEAFF
>once|TRBJ1-5|.|TRBV7-8
TGTGCCAGCAGCCCCGTGGACAGTAGCAATCAGCCCCAGCATTTT
CASSPVDSSNQPQHF
>.|TRBJ1-1|.|TRBV19
TGTGCCAGTAGATACAGGATAAACACTGAAGCTTTCTTT
CASRYRINTEAFF
>once|TRBJ1-1|.|TRBV7-8
.
CASSTSRNTEAFF
>.|TRBJ1-3|TRBD1|TRBV11-2
TGTGCCAGCAGCCTCGACAGGGCTGGAAACACCATATATTTT
CASSLDRAGNTIYF
>.|TRBJ1-3|.|TRBV7-6
TGTGCCAGCAGCTTAGCGCCCCCAGGGGAGGGAAACACCATATATTTT
CASSLAPPGEGNTIYF
>.|TRBJ2-1|TRBD2|TRBV27
TGTGCCACTAAGTTCAGCGGGGGCAATGAGCAGTTCTTC
CATKFSGGNEQFF
>.|TRBJ1-5|.|TRBV6-4
TGTGCCAGGATAATAGGACCTCAGGGTGGCAATCAGTCCCAGCATTTT
CARIIGPQGGNQSQHF
>.|TRBJ2-5|TRBD1|TRBV28
TGTGCCAGCAGCCTTACAGGGGGCGTCGGGACCCAGTACTTC
CASSLTGGVGTQYF
>.|TRBJ2-3|.|TRBV2
TGTGCCAGCAGTCTCGACCGTCTAGATATAGATACGCAGTATTTT
CASSLDRLDIDTQYF
>.|TRBJ2-7|.|TRBV10-3
TGTGCCATCAGGCGCACAGGAGATACCTACGAGCAGTACTTC
CAIRRTGDTYEQYF
>.|TRBJ2-1|TRBD1|TRBV30
TGTGCCTGGAGTGGCAGGGGGACCGGTAGCTACAATGAGCAGTTCTTC
CAWSGRGTGSYNEQFF
>.|TRBJ2-7|TRBD1|TRBV6-6
TGTGCCAGCACTCCCAGGGGGTCCTACGAGCAGTACTTC
CASTPRGSYEQYF
>.|TRBJ1-1|.|TRBV27
TGTGCCAGCAGTTACGGGGTGAACACTGAAGCTTTCTTT
CASSYGVNTEAFF
>.|TRBJ2-6|TRBD1|TRBV29-1
TGCAGCGTCGCGGGACAGGGGGCGGCTGGGGCCAACGTCCTGACTTTC
CSVAGQGAAGANVLTF
>.|TRBJ1-2|.|TRBV27
TGTGCCAGCCGGGGGGGGATAAATGGCTACACCTTC
CASRGGINGYTF
>.|TRBJ2-5|TRBD2|TRBV4-3
TGCGCCAGCAGCCAAGATAGTAGCGGGGGGGTTTGGGAGACCCAGTACTTC
CASSQDSSGGVWETQYF
>.|TRBJ2-6|.|TRBV15
TGTGCCACCAGCAGAGATCGCGGGGGCCCCCTGGGGGCCAACGTCCTGACTTTC
CATSRDRGGPLGANVLTF
>once|TRBJ2-2|TRBD2|TRBV27
TGTGCCAGCAGTTCTAACGGGGGGGAGAGGGGGGAGCTGTTTTTT
CASSSNGGERGELFF
>.|TRBJ2-7|.|TRBV27
TGTGCCAGCAGCTTGACAGGCGTTAACTACGAGCAGTACTTC
CASSLTGVNYEQYF
>.|TRBJ2-5|TRBD2|TRBV7-2
TGTGCCAGCAGCTTCGACGAACCGGGACTAGCGGGGGAGCTCGGGACCCAGTACTTC
CASSFDEPGLAGELGTQYF
>.|TRBJ1-6|.|TRBV29-1
TGCAGCGTTGGGTCCGGCGGGAATTCACCCCTCCACTTT
CSVGSGGNSPLHF
>.|TRBJ2-7|TRBD2|TRBV25-1
TGTGCCAGCAGTGAGGCGGGACTAGCGGGGGGCGAGCAGTACTTC
CASSEAGLAGGEQYF
>.|TRBJ2-5|TRBD2|TRBV11-2
TGTGCCAGCAGCTTAATGGGAGGGAGGAACCAAGAGACCCAGTACTTC
CASSLMGGRNQETQYF
>.|TRBJ2-7|TRBD1|TRBV30
TGTGCCTGGAGCGACCTACAGGGGACCTACGAGCAGTACTTC
CAWSDLQGTYEQYF
>few|TRBJ1-1|.|TRBV2
TGTGCCAGCAGTGATTACTTGAACACTGAAGCTTTCTTT
CASSDYLNTEAFF
>.|TRBJ2-3|TRBD2|TRBV10-3
TGTGCCATCAGTGAGGAGCGGGGGTCAGATACGCAGTATTTT
CAISEERGSDTQYF
>.|TRBJ1-5|TRBD1|TRBV13
TGTGCCAGCAGCTCCGGACAGGGGACTCAGCCCCAGCATTTT
CASSSGQGTQPQHF
>once|TRBJ1-2|.|TRBV30
TGTGCCTGGAAAGGTTGGTCAGGGGCTAACTATGGCTACACCTTC
CAWKGWSGANYGYTF
>.|TRBJ2-5|TRBD2|TRBV10-1
TGCGCCAGGACGCCGGGACTAGCGGGGGGACGGGAATCGACCCAGTACTTC
CARTPGLAGGRESTQYF
>.|TRBJ2-1|TRBD2|TRBV28
TGTGCCAGCAGTTATAGCGGGGGGCACTACAATGAGCAGTTCTTC
CASSYSGGHYNEQFF
>.|TRBJ2-7|.|TRBV7-3
TGTGCCAGCAGCTCCGGACAGAGCTCCTACGAGCAGTACTTC
CASSSGQSSYEQYF
>.|TRBJ1-6|.|TRBV10-3
TGTGCCATCAGTGAGTCGGCAGGGGTAGGTTCACCCCTCCACTTT
CAISESAGVGSPLHF
>.|TRBJ2-7|.|TRBV14
TGTGCCAGCAGCCCCCTGGGGGGACCCTACGAGCAGTACTTC
CASSPLGGPYEQYF
>.|TRBJ2-3|.|TRBV7-9
TGTGCCAGCACCCCCTTAGAGGGACTGATCACAGATACGCAGTATTTT
CASTPLEGLITDTQYF
>.|TRBJ2-2|.|TRBV21-1
TGTGCCAGCAGCCGAACTAGCGGGGCGAACACCGGGGAGCTGTTTTTT
CASSRTSGANTGELFF
>.|TRBJ2-5|.|TRBV5-4
TGTGCCAGCAGCTTGCGAGAGACCCAGTACTTC
CASSLRETQYF
>.|TRBJ2-7|TRBD1|TRBV19
TGTGCCAGTAGTAGATCTATGGGACAGGCCTACGAGCAGTACTTC
CASSRSMGQAYEQYF
>.|TRBJ1-1|.|TRBV27
TGTGCCAGCAGTTTAGGGGCGGACACTGAAGCTTTCTTT
CASSLGADTEAFF
>.|TRBJ1-5|.|TRBV2
TGTGCCAGCAGTGAAGGGGCTCGTCCGCCCCAGCATTTT
CASSEGARPPQHF
>.|TRBJ2-1|TRBD2|TRBV7-8
TGTGCCAGCAGCTTAGGGCTAGCGGGGCGCAATGAGCAGTTCTTC
CASSLGLAGRNEQFF
>.|TRBJ2-5|TRBD1|TRBV2
TGTGCCAGCAGTGAGTTCGGACAGGGACCAGAGACCCAGTACTTC
CASSEFGQGPETQYF
>once|TRBJ1-1|.|TRBV4-2
TGTGCCAGCAGCCAAGTAGGGGTGGGCACTGAAGCTTTCTTT
CASSQVGVGTEAFF
>.|TRBJ1-6|.|TRBV7-2
TGTGCCAGCAGCTTGGGGCCACCCCTCCACTTT
CASSLGPPLHF
>.|TRBJ2-2|.|TRBV15
TGTGCCACCAGAAGAGACACGTTATTTGGCCGAGGCATCACCGGGGAGCTGTTTTTT
CATRRDTLFGRGITGELFF
>.|TRBJ2-1|.|TRBV12-2
TGTGCAAGTCGACCCGACAGAGGCTCCTACAATGAGCAGTTCTTC
CASRPDRGSYNEQFF
>.|TRBJ1-2|TRBD1|TRBV6-1
TGTGCCAGCAGTGTAGGGGACAGTCGGAGGGGCTACACCTTC
CASSVGDSRRGYTF
>few|TRBJ2-1|TRBD2|TRBV29-1
TGCAGCGTCCGAACTAGCGGGGGGGCCTCTGGGTTCTTC
CSVRTSGGASGFF
>.|TRBJ2-7|.|TRBV5-6
TGTGCCAGCAGCTTGGGTGCTAGCTACGAGCAGTACTTC
CASSLGASYEQYF
>.|TRBJ1-1|.|TRBV14
TGTGCCAGCAGCCCTCAGGGGTCGTGGGCTGAAGCTTTCTTT
CASSPQGSWAEAFF
>.|TRBJ1-1|.|TRBV19
TGTGCCAGTACCCCAATTGGAGTTTTAATGAACACTGAAGCTTTCTTT
CASTPIGVLMNTEAFF